Presented here are 9 T cell receptor beta chains from one specimen sequenced in a study of cytomegalovirus exposure and HLA in healthy donors. Primers: 60 Vbeta forward and 13 Jbeta reverse. The protocol was immunoSEQ multiplex PCR, while the TCRdb copy is restricted to in-frame clones and leaves out a portion. The data hold roughly 100,000 clones, with 76% observed a single time. The sample was PBMCs. The receptors stem from a middle-aged man in good health and CMV-seropositive.

This chain uses TRBV6-5 with TRBJ1-1, with D possibly TRBD1 on 5 matching bases. This CDR3 spans 15 amino acids. With 1 base removed from V and 1 base from J, the gap between germline ends came to 10 bases. The germline CDR1 and CDR2 sequences are MNHEY and SVGAGI. The DNA of the CDR3 is TGTGCCAGCAGTTACTGGGGCAGGGAGAACACTGAAGCTTTCTTT. Protein sequence: CASSYWGRENTEAFF.

The chain recombines TRBV18 with TRBJ1-2; no firm D call. CDR3 length: 16 residues. From germline, CDR1 is KGHSH and CDR2 LQKENI. V shed 3 bases and J shed 1 base, with 15 bases lying between them. CDR3 DNA sequence: TGTGCCAGCTCACCGCCGGGGTTCCTTTATAACTATGGCTACACCTTC. It specifies CASSPPGFLYNYGYTF.

This CDR3 is CASSGEEGPYEQYF. The CDR3 nucleotides are TGTGCCAGCAGCGGGGAGGAGGGGCCCTACGAGCAGTACTTC. The V and J genes are TRBV5-3 and TRBJ2-7; TRBD2 matches at 7 bases. TRBV5-3 is recorded as an ORF, its role being uncertain. V lost 8 bases to trimming and J lost 2 bases; unmatched junction nucleotides: 10. This CDR3 spans 14 amino acids.

The V call is TRBV28, the J call TRBJ1-2, with 10 bases that match TRBD1. Germline V gene lookup returns CDR1 MDHEN and CDR2 SYDVKM. V dropped 8 bases and J dropped 7; count of bases not matched to a gene: 4. This CDR3 has 12 amino acids. Here the CDR3 reads CASRQGAVGYTF. In DNA form, the CDR3 reads TGTGCCAGCCGACAGGGGGCGGTTGGCTACACCTTC.

The chain joins TRBV7-3 to TRBJ1-1; no definite D call. The CDR3 sequence is 13 residues long. Germline CDR1 SGHTA, CDR2 FQGTGA. V dropped 6 bases and J dropped 1 base, with 9 bases sitting between them. CDR3 sequence reads: CASSITANTEAFF. CDR3 nucleotides: TGTGCCAGCAGTATTACAGCGAACACTGAAGCTTTCTTT. The entire variable domain, with the rest obtained from reference TRBV7-3 and TRBJ1-1, is as follows: GAGVSQTPSNKVTEKGKYVELRCDPISGHTALYWYRQSLGQGPEFLIYFQGTGAADDSGLPNDRFFAVRPEGSVSTLKIQRTERGDSAVYLCASSITANTEAFFGQGTRLTVV.

The rearrangement links TRBV7-9 to TRBJ2-1; 13 bases are a match to TRBD2. CDR1 is SEHNR, CDR2 FQNEAQ, per germline (reference sequence). The CDR3 runs 18 residues. Unmatched junction bases numbered 8, after V lost 1 base and J lost 5 bases. For the CDR3, the DNA is TGTGCCAGCAGCTTAGGCAGGTGGACTAGCGGGAGCCACAATGAGCAGTTCTTC. Its translation: CASSLGRWTSGSHNEQFF.

The V call is TRBV4-3, the J call TRBJ2-3; D may be TRBD2 (6 bases). The CDR3 has 15 residues. CDR1 and CDR2 from the germline V gene are LGHNA and YSLEER. V shed 3 bases and J shed 1 base, with 11 bases lying between them. In nucleotides, the CDR3 is TGCGCCAGCAGCCAGGACGGGACTCGCACAGATACGCAGTATTTT. It specifies CASSQDGTRTDTQYF.

V gene TRBV13 combines with J gene TRBJ1-5, with D perhaps TRBD1 (6 bases). Germline CDR1 and CDR2: PRHDT and FYEKMQ (reference sequence). V lost 3 bases and J 3 bases, leaving 12 bases between the germline ends. The CDR3 is 15 residues long. CDR3 sequence reads: CASSFRGADNQPQHF. Here the CDR3 DNA reads TGTGCCAGCAGCTTTCGGGGGGCAGACAATCAGCCCCAGCATTTT.

This rearrangement joins TRBV30 to TRBJ1-1; 10 positions agree with TRBD1. The V gene's germline CDR1 is GTSNPN and CDR2 SVGIG (reference sequence). The V segment lost 3 bases and the J segment 6 bases; nucleotides outside the gene matches: 4. CDR3 length: 13 residues. The CDR3 is CAWSTGTGAEAFF. Here the CDR3 DNA reads TGTGCCTGGAGCACCGGGACAGGGGCTGAAGCTTTCTTT.